The 21 T cell receptor beta chains listed next were all sequenced from one sample in a study of human T cells and chemical hapten exposure. One entry per CDR3 protein, called by TCRdb with MiXCR from the RACE reads. The table records about 340,000 distinct CDR3 sequences, approximately 6.3% of them present only once. The time point is: patch test 1, 2 weeks after DPC sensitization. Noted treatment: therapeutic diphenylcyclopropenone sensitization with weekly scalp DPC. The sample here was whole blood, taken in connection with sensitization to the hapten diphenylcyclopropenone (DPC). The receptors stem from a woman aged 18-29 years with alopecia areata. Some clones in this sample may be carry-over from other donors' samples.

Only a few counts were recorded for this clonotype. The chain carries TRBV12-3 or TRBV12-4 and TRBJ2-3; TRBD1 is a possible D gene (6 bases). The V and J ends lost 6 bases and 4 bases respectively, with 17 bases between them. There are 15 residues in the CDR3. CDR3 nucleotides: TGTGCCAGCAGCCTTCTCGTAAGGGGGTCAGATACGCAGTATTTT. This sequence encodes CASSLLVRGSDTQYF.

This clonotype was seen ten or more times. CDR3 region: CASIHPGENYGYTF. DNA for the CDR3: TGTGCCAGCATACATCCAGGAGAAAACTATGGCTACACCTTC. The chain combines TRBV28 with TRBJ1-2, with D unresolved. V lost 7 bases and J lost 2, with 14 bases in between. The CDR3 extends over 14 amino acids. CDR1 and CDR2 (germline): MDHEN, SYDVKM.

The sample holds many counts of this clonotype. The chain links TRBV7-8 to TRBJ2-1, with 16 bases identical to TRBD2. V trimming: 5 bases; J trimming: 7 bases; junction bases outside the gene matches: 11. CDR1 is SGHVS, CDR2 FQNEAQ, per germline. This CDR3 has 18 residues. CDR3 DNA: TGTGCCAGCAGCCCCTCCGGGACTAGCGGGGGGGCAACGAATGAGCAGTTCTTC. The encoded protein is CASSPSGTSGGATNEQFF.

This clonotype was counted ten times or more. The chain links TRBV9 to TRBJ2-1; the D is unclear. From germline, CDR1 is SGDLS and CDR2 YYNGEE. Trimming cost V 2 bases and J 8 bases, with 11 bases left between them. The CDR3 covers 13 residues. Written as DNA, the CDR3 is TGTGCCAGCAGCGTTCAGGTTGAGGATGAGCAGTTCTTC. Residues: CASSVQVEDEQFF.

This clonotype has a count of ten or more. The chain carries TRBV20-1 and TRBJ2-3; 10 positions match TRBD1. There are 14 residues in the CDR3. Germline V gene lookup returns CDR1 DFQATT and CDR2 SNEGSKA (reference sequence). V shed 3 bases and J 4 bases; nucleotides not matched to a gene: 4. The CDR3, as DNA: TGCAGTGCTAGTGACAGGGGGCGTTCAGATACGCAGTATTTT. Encoded protein: CSASDRGRSDTQYF.

This clonotype was recorded at least ten times. CDR3 residues: CASSLSPTTTDTQYF. The CDR3 region has the DNA TGTGCCAGCAGCTTGTCCCCAACCACCACAGATACGCAGTATTTT. This chain joins TRBV5-6 and TRBJ2-3; D is unresolved. Trimming cost V 1 base and J 2 bases, with 11 bases left between them. The CDR3 runs to 15 residues. CDR1 and CDR2 (germline): SGHDT, YYEEEE.

V gene TRBV5-1 combines with J gene TRBJ2-2, with 7 bases that match TRBD1. The CDR3 runs to 16 residues. Trimming removed 0 bases from V and 4 bases from J; junction bases left unmatched: 6. Per germline, CDR1 SGHRS and CDR2 YFSETQ. DNA of the CDR3: TGCGCCAGCAGCTTGGGACAGGGTAGTAGCACCGGGGAGCTGTTTTTT. It yields the protein CASSLGQGSSTGELFF.

The table lists this clonotype with many counts. CDR3 DNA sequence: TGTGCCAGCAGTTTAAGACAGGGGGCCCCTGGGGCCAACGTCCTGACTTTC. Amino acid sequence: CASSLRQGAPGANVLTF. This sequence joins TRBV12-3 or TRBV12-4 and TRBJ2-6; 10 bases agree with TRBD1. Losses at the gene ends were 2 bases for V and 2 bases for J; bases not matched to a gene: 3. The CDR3 has 17 amino acids.

The chain couples TRBV27 to TRBJ2-2; unclear D gene. Germline V gives CDR1 MNHEY, CDR2 SMNVEV (reference sequence). The V end was cut by 6 bases, the J end by 3 bases, with 23 bases between. CDR3 length: 18 residues. In DNA, the CDR3 is TGTGCCAGCAGCCCAGTAAAGACGTCAAACTGGGACACCGGGGAGCTGTTTTTT. The encoded protein is CASSPVKTSNWDTGELFF.

J is TRBJ1-6 and V is TRBV10-3, with D uncertain. This CDR3 has 12 amino acids. Germline lookup yields CDR1 ENHRY and CDR2 SYGVKD. V lost 1 base and J 8 bases, leaving 3 bases between the germline ends. Written as DNA, the CDR3 is TGTGCCATCAGTGAGTTCGATTCACCCCTCCACTTT. Its protein product is CAISEFDSPLHF.

This clonotype is judged medium-sized. The chain combines TRBV4-3 with TRBJ2-7; D is ambiguous. V was clipped by 0 bases and J by 2 bases, with 11 bases between them. CDR3 size: 15 residues. Per the germline V gene, CDR1 is LGHNA and CDR2 is YSLEER. The CDR3 loop is CASSQDQEVTYEQYF. The CDR3 bases are TGCGCCAGCAGCCAAGATCAGGAAGTCACCTACGAGCAGTACTTC.

This clonotype was observed a handful of times. The V gene is TRBV5-5, the J gene TRBJ1-1, with 8 bases lining up with TRBD1. Per the germline V gene, CDR1 is SGHKS and CDR2 is YYEKEE (reference sequence). The J segment lost 10 bases and the V segment lost 4 bases, leaving 6 bases of the junction unmatched. This CDR3 is built from 12 residues. The CDR3 DNA is TGTGCCAGCAGCCCTAGGACAGGGCCAGCTTTCTTT. Protein sequence: CASSPRTGPAFF.

This clonotype was counted between two and nine times. The chain has TRBV6-1 and TRBJ2-2; 10 bases are shared with TRBD1. Looked up from germline, CDR1 is MNHNS and CDR2 is SASEGT. This CDR3 comprises 16 residues. After removal of 6 bases from V and 5 bases from J, the junction contained 9 bases not matched to a gene. For the CDR3, the DNA is TGTGCCAGCAGGGACGACAGGGGGCTTCGGACCGGGGAGCTGTTTTTT. Translation gives CASRDDRGLRTGELFF.

CDR3 bases: TGCGCCAGCAGCGAAGGGGGGTGGCAAGCTTTCTTT. Its translation: CASSEGGWQAFF. The rearrangement links TRBV4-1 to TRBJ1-1, with a tentative D call TRBD1 (6 bases). Germline V gene lookup returns CDR1 MGHRA and CDR2 YSYEKL. The CDR3 runs 12 residues. The V end lost 5 bases, the J end lost 9 bases, and 13 bases lay between the germline ends.

In its sample, this clonotype was seen a few times. V gene TRBV29-1 combines with J gene TRBJ2-3; no definite D call. Between the trimmed V and J ends, which lost 6 bases and 1 base, there was a span of 8 bases. Germline loops: CDR1 SQVTM, CDR2 ANQGSEA. The CDR3 totals 12 residues. The CDR3 loop is CSVQFGTDTQYF. The CDR3 region has the DNA TGCAGCGTCCAATTCGGCACAGATACGCAGTATTTT.

This clonotype was detected a few times. The J gene is TRBJ1-2, the V gene TRBV10-3; D uncertain. Germline V gene lookup returns CDR1 ENHRY and CDR2 SYGVKD. The CDR3 totals 13 residues. Trimming took off 4 bases at V and 3 bases at J, with 9 bases between the two ends. This CDR3 is CAISASQHYGYTF. The CDR3 nucleotides read TGTGCCATCAGTGCGAGTCAGCACTATGGCTACACCTTC.

As concerns this clonotype: Given a much more abundant clone one base away, this may be a read error. The chain links TRBV27 to TRBJ1-6; 10 nucleotides match TRBD1. V shed 2 bases, J shed 7 bases, and the junction held 2 bases outside the gene matches. The CDR3 runs to 15 residues. Looked up from germline, CDR1 is MNHEY and CDR2 is SMNVEV (reference sequence). DNA of the CDR3: TGTGCCAGCAGTTTAGACAGGGGGCTGAATTCACCCCTCCACTTT. Its protein product is CASSLDRGLNSPLHF.

The chain carries TRBV7-9 and TRBJ1-2; D may be TRBD1 (5 bases). Trimming stripped 1 base from V and 8 bases from J, with 14 bases between. The CDR3 contains 14 residues. The germline gives CDR1 SEHNR, CDR2 FQNEAQ (reference sequence). Written as DNA, the CDR3 is TGTGCCAGCAGCTTAGTTCTCTCTACAGGAGGCTACACCTTC. Translated: CASSLVLSTGGYTF.

This clonotype was observed many times. This chain uses TRBV7-2 with TRBJ2-1; D remains ambiguous. CDR1 and CDR2 from the germline V gene are SGHTA and FQGNSA. CDR3 size: 12 residues. Trimming shortened V by 5 bases and J by 4 bases, and 6 bases separated the two germline ends. CDR3 nucleotides: TGTGCCAGCAGCCGTGAATACAATGAGCAGTTCTTC. Translation gives CASSREYNEQFF.

This clonotype was seen ten or more times. J is TRBJ2-3 and V is TRBV25-1; D unclear. Germline V gene sequence: CDR1 MGHDK, CDR2 SYGVNS. This CDR3 comprises 14 residues. Trimming cost V 2 bases and J 2 bases, with 8 bases left between them. The CDR3 region has the DNA TGTGCCAGCAGTGAAGTGGCAATCACAGATACGCAGTATTTT. It codes for CASSEVAITDTQYF.

This clonotype appeared a few times. The rearrangement joins TRBV6-2 or TRBV6-3 to TRBJ2-7; D is tentatively TRBD1 or TRBD2 (7 bases each). V lost 7 bases and J 3 bases, leaving 16 bases between the germline ends. The CDR3 is made up of 14 amino acids. The germline V gene has CDR1 MNHEY and CDR2 SVGEGT. The CDR3 nucleotides are TGTGCCAGCACCAGGGGGGGGACCGTCTACGAGCAGTACTTC. Its translation: CASTRGGTVYEQYF.